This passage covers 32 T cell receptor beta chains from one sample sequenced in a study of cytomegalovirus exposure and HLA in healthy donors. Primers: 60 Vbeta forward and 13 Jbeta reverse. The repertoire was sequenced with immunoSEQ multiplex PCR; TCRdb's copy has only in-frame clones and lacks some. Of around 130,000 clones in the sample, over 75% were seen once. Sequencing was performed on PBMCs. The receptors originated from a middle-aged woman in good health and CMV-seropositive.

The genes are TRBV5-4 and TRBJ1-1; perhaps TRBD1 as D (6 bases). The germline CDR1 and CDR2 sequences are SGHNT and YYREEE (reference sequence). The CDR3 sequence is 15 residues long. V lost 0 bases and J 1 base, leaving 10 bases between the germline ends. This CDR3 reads CASSLAQQGNTEAFF. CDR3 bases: TGTGCCAGCAGCTTGGCTCAACAGGGGAACACTGAAGCTTTCTTT.

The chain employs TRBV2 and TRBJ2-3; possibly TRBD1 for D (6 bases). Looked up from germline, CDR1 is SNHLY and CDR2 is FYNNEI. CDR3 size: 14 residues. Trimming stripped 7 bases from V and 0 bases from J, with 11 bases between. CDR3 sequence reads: CASTRTASTDTQYF. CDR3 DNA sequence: TGTGCCAGCACCCGGACAGCTAGCACAGATACGCAGTATTTT.

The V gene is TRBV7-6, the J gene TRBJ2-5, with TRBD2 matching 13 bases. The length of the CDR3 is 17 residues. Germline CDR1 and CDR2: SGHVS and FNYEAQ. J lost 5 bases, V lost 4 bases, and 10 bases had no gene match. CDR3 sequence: CASSSPGTSGVPETQYF. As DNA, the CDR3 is TGTGCCAGCAGCTCCCCAGGGACTAGCGGGGTACCCGAGACCCAGTACTTC.

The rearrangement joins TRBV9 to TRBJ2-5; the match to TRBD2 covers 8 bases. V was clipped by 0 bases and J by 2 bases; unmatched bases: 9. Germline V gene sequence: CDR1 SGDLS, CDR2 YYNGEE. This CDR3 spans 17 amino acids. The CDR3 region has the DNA TGTGCCAGCAGCGTAGCTACGACGGGAGGGATTCAAGAGACCCAGTACTTC. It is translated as CASSVATTGGIQETQYF.

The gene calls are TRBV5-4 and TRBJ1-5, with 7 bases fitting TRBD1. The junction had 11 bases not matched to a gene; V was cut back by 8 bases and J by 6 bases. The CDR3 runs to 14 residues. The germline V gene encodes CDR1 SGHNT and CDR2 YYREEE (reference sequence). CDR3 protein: CASIGGPGGQPQHF. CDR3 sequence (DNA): TGTGCCAGTATCGGGGGCCCAGGGGGTCAGCCCCAGCATTTT.

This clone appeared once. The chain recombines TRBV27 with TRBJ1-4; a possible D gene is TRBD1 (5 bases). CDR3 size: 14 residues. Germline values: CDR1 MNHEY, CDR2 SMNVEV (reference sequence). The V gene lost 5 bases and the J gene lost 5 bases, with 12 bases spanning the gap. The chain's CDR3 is CASSIQEGNEKLFF. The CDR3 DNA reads TGTGCCAGCAGTATCCAGGAGGGGAATGAAAAACTGTTTTTT. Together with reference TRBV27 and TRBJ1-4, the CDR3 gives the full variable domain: EAQVTQNPRYLITVTGKKLTVTCSQNMNHEYMSWYRQDPGLGLRQIYYSMNVEVTDKGDVPEGYKVSRKEKRNFPLILESPSPNQTSLYFCASSIQEGNEKLFFGSGTQLSVL.

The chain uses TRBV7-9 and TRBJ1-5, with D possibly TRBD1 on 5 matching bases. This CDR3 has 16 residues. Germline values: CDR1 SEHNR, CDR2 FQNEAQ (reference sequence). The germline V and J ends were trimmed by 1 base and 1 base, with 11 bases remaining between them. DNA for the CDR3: TGTGCCAGCAGCTTAGGGGGGGGATCAAGCAATCAGCCCCAGCATTTT. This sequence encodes CASSLGGGSSNQPQHF.

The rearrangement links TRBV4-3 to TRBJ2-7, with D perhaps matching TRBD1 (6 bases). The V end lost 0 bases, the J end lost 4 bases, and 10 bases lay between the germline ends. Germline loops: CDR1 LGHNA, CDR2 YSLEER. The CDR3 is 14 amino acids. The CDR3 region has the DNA TGCGCCAGCAGCCAAGATGGGGGCTCGTACGAGCAGTACTTC. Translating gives CASSQDGGSYEQYF.

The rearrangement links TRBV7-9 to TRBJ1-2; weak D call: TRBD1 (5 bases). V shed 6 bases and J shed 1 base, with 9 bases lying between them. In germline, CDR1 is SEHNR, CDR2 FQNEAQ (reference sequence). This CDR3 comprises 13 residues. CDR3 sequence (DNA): TGTGCCAGCAGTGCAGGGATTAACTATGGCTACACCTTC. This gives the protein CASSAGINYGYTF.

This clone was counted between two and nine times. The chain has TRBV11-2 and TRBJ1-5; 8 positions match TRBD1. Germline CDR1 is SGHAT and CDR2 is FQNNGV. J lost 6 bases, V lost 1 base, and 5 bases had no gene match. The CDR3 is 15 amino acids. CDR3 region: CASSLATGGVQPQHF. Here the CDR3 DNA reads TGTGCCAGCAGCTTAGCTACAGGGGGGGTTCAGCCCCAGCATTTT.

CDR3 in amino acids: CASRSPGETQYF. In DNA, the CDR3 is TGTGCCAGCAGGTCTCCCGGGGAGACCCAGTACTTC. The chain recombines TRBV5-4 with TRBJ2-5; no clear D gene. V lost 5 bases, J lost 5 bases, and 10 bases lay in between. This CDR3 has 12 amino acids. Germline CDR1 and CDR2: SGHNT and YYREEE (reference sequence).

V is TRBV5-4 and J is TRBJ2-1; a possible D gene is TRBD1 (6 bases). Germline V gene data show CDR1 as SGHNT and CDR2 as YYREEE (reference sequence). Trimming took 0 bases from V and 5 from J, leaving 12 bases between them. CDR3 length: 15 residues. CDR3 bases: TGTGCCAGCAGCTTGGCCTGGACAGCTAACAATGAGCAGTTCTTC. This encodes CASSLAWTANNEQFF.

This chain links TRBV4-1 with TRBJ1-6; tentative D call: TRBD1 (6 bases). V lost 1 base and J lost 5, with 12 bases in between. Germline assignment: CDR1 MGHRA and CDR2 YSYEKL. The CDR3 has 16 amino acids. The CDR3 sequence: CASSQAGQFNNSPLHF. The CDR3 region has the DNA TGCGCCAGCAGCCAAGCCGGACAGTTTAATAATTCACCCCTCCACTTT.

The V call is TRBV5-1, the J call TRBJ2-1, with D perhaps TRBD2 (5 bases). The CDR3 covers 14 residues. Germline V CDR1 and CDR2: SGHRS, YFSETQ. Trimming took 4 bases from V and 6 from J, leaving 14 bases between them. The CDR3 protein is CASSPGGSVNEQFF. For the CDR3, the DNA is TGCGCCAGCAGCCCCGGAGGCAGTGTCAATGAGCAGTTCTTC.

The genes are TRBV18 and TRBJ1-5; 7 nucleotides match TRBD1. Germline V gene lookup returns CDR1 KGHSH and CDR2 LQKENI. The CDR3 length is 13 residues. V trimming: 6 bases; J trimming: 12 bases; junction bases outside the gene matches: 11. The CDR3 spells CASSQKTGTRQHF. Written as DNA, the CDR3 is TGTGCCAGCTCCCAGAAGACAGGGACTCGCCAGCATTTT.

The CDR3 DNA is TGTGCCAGCAGCCGGGACTCCGCTTCACCCCTCCACTTT. This encodes CASSRDSASPLHF. J is TRBJ1-6 and V is TRBV6-1; a possible D gene is TRBD1 (5 bases). This CDR3 has 13 amino acids. Germline CDR1 and CDR2: MNHNS and SASEGT. The ends were cut back, 6 bases at V and 9 bases at J, with 12 bases in the middle.

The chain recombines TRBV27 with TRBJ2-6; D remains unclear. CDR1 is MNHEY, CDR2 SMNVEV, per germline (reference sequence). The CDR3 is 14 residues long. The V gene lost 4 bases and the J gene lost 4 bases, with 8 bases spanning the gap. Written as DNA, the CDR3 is TGTGCCAGCAGTTCCCAGTCCGGGGCCAACGTCCTGACTTTC. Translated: CASSSQSGANVLTF. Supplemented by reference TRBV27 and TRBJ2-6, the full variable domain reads EAQVTQNPRYLITVTGKKLTVTCSQNMNHEYMSWYRQDPGLGLRQIYYSMNVEVTDKGDVPEGYKVSRKEKRNFPLILESPSPNQTSLYFCASSSQSGANVLTFGAGSRLTVL.

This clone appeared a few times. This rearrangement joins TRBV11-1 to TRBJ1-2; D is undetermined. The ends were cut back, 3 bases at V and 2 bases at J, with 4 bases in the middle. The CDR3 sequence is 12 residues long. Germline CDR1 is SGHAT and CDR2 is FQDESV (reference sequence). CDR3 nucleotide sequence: TGTGCCAGCAGCTTCAGGAACTATGGCTACACCTTC. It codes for CASSFRNYGYTF.

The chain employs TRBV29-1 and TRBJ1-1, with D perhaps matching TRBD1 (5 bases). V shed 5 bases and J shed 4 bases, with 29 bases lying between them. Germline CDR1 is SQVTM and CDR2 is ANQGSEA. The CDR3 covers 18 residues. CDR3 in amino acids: CSVPTGLGGGVFLTEAFF. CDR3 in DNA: TGCAGCGTTCCTACAGGTCTCGGCGGCGGAGTTTTCCTCACTGAAGCTTTCTTT.

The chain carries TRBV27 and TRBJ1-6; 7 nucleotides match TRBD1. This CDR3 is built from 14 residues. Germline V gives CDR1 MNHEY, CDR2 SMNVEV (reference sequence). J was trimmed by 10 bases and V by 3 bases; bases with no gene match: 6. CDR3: CASSLQTGASPLHF. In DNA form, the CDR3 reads TGTGCCAGCAGTTTGCAAACAGGGGCCTCACCCCTCCACTTT.

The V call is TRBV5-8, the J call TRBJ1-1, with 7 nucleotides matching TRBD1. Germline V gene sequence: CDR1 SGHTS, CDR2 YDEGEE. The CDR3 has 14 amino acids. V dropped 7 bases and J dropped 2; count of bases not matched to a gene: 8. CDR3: CASGDRALNTEAFF. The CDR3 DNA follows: TGTGCCAGCGGTGACAGGGCCCTTAACACTGAAGCTTTCTTT.

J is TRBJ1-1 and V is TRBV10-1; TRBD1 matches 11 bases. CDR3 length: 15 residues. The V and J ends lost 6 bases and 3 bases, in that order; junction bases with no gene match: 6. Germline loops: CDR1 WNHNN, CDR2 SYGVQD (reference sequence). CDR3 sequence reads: CASREGQGADTEAFF. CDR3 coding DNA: TGCGCCAGCAGGGAAGGACAGGGGGCGGACACTGAAGCTTTCTTT.

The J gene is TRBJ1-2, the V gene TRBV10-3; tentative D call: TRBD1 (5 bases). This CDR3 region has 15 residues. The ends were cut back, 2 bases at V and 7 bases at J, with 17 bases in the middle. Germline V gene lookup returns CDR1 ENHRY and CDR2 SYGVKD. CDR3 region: CAISETFGGEVGYTF. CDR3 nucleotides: TGTGCCATCAGTGAGACGTTCGGAGGGGAGGTTGGCTACACCTTC.

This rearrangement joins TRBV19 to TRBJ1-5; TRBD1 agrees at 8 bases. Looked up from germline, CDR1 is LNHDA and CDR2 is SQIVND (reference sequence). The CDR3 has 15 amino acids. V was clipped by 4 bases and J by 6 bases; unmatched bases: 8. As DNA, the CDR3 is TGTGCCAGTAGTACTACAGGGGGATCAGGTCAGCCCCAGCATTTT. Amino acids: CASSTTGGSGQPQHF.

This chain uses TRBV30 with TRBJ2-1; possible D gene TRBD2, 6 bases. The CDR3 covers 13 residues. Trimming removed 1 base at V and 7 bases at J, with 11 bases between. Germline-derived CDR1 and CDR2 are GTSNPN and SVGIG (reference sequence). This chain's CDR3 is CAWSGGTLNEQFF. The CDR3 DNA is TGTGCCTGGAGTGGTGGGACTCTTAATGAGCAGTTCTTC.

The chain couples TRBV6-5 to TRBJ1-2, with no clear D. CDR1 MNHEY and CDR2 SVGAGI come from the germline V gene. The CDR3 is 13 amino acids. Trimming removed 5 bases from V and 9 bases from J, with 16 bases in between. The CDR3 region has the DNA TGTGCCAGCAGTGCGCCGGGAGACCACTGCTACACCTTC. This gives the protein CASSAPGDHCYTF.

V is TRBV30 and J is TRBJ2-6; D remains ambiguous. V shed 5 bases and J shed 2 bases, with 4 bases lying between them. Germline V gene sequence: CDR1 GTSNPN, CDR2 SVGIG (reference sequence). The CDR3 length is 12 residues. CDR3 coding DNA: TGTGCCTGGGGAGCTGGGGCCAACGTCCTGACTTTC. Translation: CAWGAGANVLTF.

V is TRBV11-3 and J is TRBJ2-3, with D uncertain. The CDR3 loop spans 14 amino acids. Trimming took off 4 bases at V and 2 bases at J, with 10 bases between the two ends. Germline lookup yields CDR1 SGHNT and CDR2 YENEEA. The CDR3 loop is CASSSSSDTDTQYF. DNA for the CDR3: TGTGCCAGCAGCTCCTCATCAGACACAGATACGCAGTATTTT. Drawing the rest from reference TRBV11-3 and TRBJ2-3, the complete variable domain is EAGVVQSPRYKIIEKKQPVAFWCNPISGHNTLYWYLQNLGQGPELLIRYENEEAVDDSQLPKDRFSAERLKGVDSTLKIQPAELGDSAVYLCASSSSSDTDTQYFGPGTRLTVL.

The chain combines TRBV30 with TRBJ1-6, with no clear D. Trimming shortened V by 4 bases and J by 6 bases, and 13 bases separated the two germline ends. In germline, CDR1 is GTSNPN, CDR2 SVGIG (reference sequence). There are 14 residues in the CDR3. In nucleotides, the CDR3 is TGTGCCTGGACAACCTCGATGAGTAATTCACCCCTCCACTTT. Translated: CAWTTSMSNSPLHF. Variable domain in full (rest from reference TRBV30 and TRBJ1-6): SQTIHQWPATLVQPVGSPLSLECTVEGTSNPNLYWYRQAAGRGLQLLFYSVGIGQISSEVPQNLSASRPQDRQFILSSKKLLLSDSGFYLCAWTTSMSNSPLHFGNGTRLTVT.

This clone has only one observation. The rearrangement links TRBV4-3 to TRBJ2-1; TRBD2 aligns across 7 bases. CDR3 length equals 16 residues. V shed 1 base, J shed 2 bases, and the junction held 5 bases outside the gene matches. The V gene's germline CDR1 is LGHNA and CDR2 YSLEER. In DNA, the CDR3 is TGCGCCAGCAGCCAAGGGGAGCGGGGCACCTACAATGAGCAGTTCTTC. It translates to CASSQGERGTYNEQFF.

The CDR3, as DNA: TGTGCCAGCAGCTCCAGGGATTACAATGAGCAGTTCTTC. Its protein is CASSSRDYNEQFF. V is TRBV7-2 and J is TRBJ2-1, with a tentative D call TRBD1 (5 bases). There are 13 residues in the CDR3. Germline V CDR1 and CDR2: SGHTA, FQGNSA. V was clipped by 4 bases and J by 4 bases, with 8 bases between them.

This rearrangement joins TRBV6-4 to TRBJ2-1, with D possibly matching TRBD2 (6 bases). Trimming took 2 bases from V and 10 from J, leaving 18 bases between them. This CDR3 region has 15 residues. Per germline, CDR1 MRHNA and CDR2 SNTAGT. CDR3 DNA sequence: TGTGCCAGCAGTGACGGGTCGGGAGCCCGCAGGGAGCAGTTCTTC. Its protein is CASSDGSGARREQFF.